Ten or more counts support the clone carrying this TCR beta chain. The antigen is undetermined. These data come from a study of Graves' ophthalmopathy and Graves' hyperthyroidism. As for the study in general: Peripheral blood was gathered at the point of initial diagnosis, before any treatment started. Regarding the study as a whole: Most expanded clonotypes from thyroid (those above 0.001 frequency) were also found in blood.

The study amplified TCR beta CDR3 regions using RNA transcripts. HTBI primers primed a first-round RT-PCR, and a second-round multiplex PCR followed. TCRdb re-called the multiplex PCR reads through MiXCR, storing one row per CDR3 protein. The data show about 220,000 distinct CDR3 sequences, roughly a fifth seen once. This CDR3 spans 13 amino acids. V gave up 2 bases and J gave up 4 bases, with 8 bases separating them. Germline values: CDR1 MGHRA, CDR2 YSYEKL. The sequence derives from a woman between 45 and 65 years old with Graves' ophthalmopathy. This rearrangement joins TRBV4-1 to TRBJ1-2, with D possibly TRBD1 on 6 matching bases. The sequenced material came from peripheral blood. The CDR3 sequence is CASSQTGIYGYTF. In DNA form, the CDR3 reads TGCGCCAGCAGCCAAACAGGGATCTATGGCTACACCTTC.